This TCR beta chain was sequenced for a study of spatial heterogeneity in lung cancer. The CDR3 is 12 residues long. CDR1 and CDR2 (germline): SQVTM, ANQGSEA. V shed 4 bases and J shed 2 bases, with 5 bases lying between them. The time point denotes: sample taken at primary tumor resection. Whole RNA was taken from tumor, nontumor lung or frozen PBMC; it was then sequenced unsorted. This clonotype is classed as medium-sized (0.01 to 0.1%). TCRdb re-called the 5' RACE reads through MiXCR, storing one row per CDR3 protein. The data show 20,000 to 25,000 distinct CDR3 sequences, 2.5% to 4% seen once. This receptor was obtained from a female donor with early-stage non-small cell lung cancer. The V gene is TRBV29-1, the J gene TRBJ2-2; D unresolved. The sequences come from PBMCs, collected at surgery. The CDR3 bases are TGCAGCGTTGCTCTCAACACCGGGGAGCTGTTTTTT. Protein product: CSVALNTGELFF.